The TCR beta chain described here comes from a study of blood T cell repertoires in COVID-19. Background on the study: From the United States, Italy and Spain came samples of acute and convalescent COVID-19.

The CDR3 runs 14 residues. Germline assignment: CDR1 MNHEY and CDR2 SMNVEV (reference sequence). The trim removed 10 bases at V and 0 bases at J, leaving 9 bases unmatched. Per the original methods: From reference gene primer amplification, estimates of nucleated cell counts were derived. Profiling relied on immunoSEQ multiplex PCR, and the TCRdb table lists in-frame clones only, not all of them. V and J calls and clone size follow that table, whereas D and trimming were derived from the DNA. The sample records around 180,000 clones, around 85% being singletons. This TCR was recovered from a man older than 75 with COVID-19, enrolled during active disease. Input material: peripheral blood. The V call is TRBV27, the J call TRBJ2-7, with 7 nucleotides matching TRBD1. CDR3 in amino acids: CATRDRPSSYEQYF. The DNA of the CDR3 is TGTGCCACACGGGACAGACCGAGCTCCTACGAGCAGTACTTC.